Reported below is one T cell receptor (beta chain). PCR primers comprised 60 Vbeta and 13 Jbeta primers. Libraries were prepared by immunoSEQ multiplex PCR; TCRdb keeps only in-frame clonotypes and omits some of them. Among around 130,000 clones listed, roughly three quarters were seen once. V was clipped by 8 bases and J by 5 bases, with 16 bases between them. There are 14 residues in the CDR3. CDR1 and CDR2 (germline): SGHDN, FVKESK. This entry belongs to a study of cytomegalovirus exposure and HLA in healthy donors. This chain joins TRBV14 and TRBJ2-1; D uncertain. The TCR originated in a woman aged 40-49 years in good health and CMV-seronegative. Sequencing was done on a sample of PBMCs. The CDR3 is CASSGPPGHNEQFF. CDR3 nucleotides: TGTGCCAGCTCCGGCCCTCCGGGTCACAATGAGCAGTTCTTC.